This is a list of T cell receptor beta chains from one sample in a study of T-cell memory formation after mild COVID-19. TCRdb ran MiXCR on the 5' RACE reads and lists one entry per CDR3 protein. The repertoire includes around 300,000 distinct CDR3 sequences, 15% to 20% of them detected once, and around 21% sits in the top ten. What was sequenced was PBMCs or a T cell subset sorted from them (not recorded which). The receptors here all came from a man between 18 and 29 years old who had mild COVID-19 (a few samples of this study predate the infection). Cell type and time point are not known. Both conserved end residues are part of each CDR3. The D gene is left open where the match is weak. The size of a clone is reported for some rows only, either as once, few or many, or as a class for expanded clones.

j_call	clone_size	d_call	v_call	cdr3_aa	cdr3_nt
TRBJ1-2	-	-	TRBV4-1	CASSPSRQSPLPPSGGYTF	TGCGCCAGCAGCCCTAGTAGGCAGTCCCCGTTACCGCCCTCCGGGGGCTACACCTTC
TRBJ1-5	-	-	TRBV7-2	CASSFQAIQGQPQHF	TGTGCCAGCAGCTTTCAGGCCATTCAGGGTCAGCCCCAGCATTTT
TRBJ1-2	-	-	TRBV12-3/TRBV12-4	CASSSAGRYGYTF	TGTGCCAGCAGTTCAGCAGGCCGCTATGGCTACACCTTC
TRBJ2-3	-	TRBD1	TRBV2	CASSSGLRGPPDTQYF	TGTGCCAGCAGTTCCGGACTCAGGGGGCCTCCAGATACGCAGTATTTT
TRBJ2-3	many	TRBD2	TRBV28	CASSLLGGGSTDTQYF	TGTGCCAGCAGTTTACTGGGCGGGGGGAGCACAGATACGCAGTATTTT
TRBJ2-1	few	TRBD2	TRBV29-1	CSGRTRAFNEQFF	TGCAGCGGGCGGACTAGAGCCTTTAATGAGCAGTTCTTC
TRBJ1-5	-	-	TRBV20-1	CSAKRGGQPQHF	TGCAGTGCTAAGAGGGGTGGGCAGCCCCAGCATTTT
TRBJ1-4	-	TRBD1	TRBV7-9	CASRLTGDDEKLFF	TGTGCCAGCAGATTAACAGGGGACGATGAAAAACTGTTTTTT
TRBJ2-7	few	-	TRBV4-1	CASSRREQDEQYF	TGCGCCAGCAGCCGAAGAGAACAGGACGAGCAGTACTTC
TRBJ2-7	-	-	TRBV5-1	CASSLEGNEQYF	TGCGCCAGCAGCTTGGAAGGAAACGAGCAGTACTTC
TRBJ1-1	-	-	TRBV12-3/TRBV12-4	CASSLARTTEAFF	TGTGCCAGCAGTTTAGCGCGGACCACTGAAGCTTTCTTT
TRBJ2-5	-	-	TRBV7-2	CASSLAYRVVETQYF	TGTGCCAGCAGCTTAGCCTACAGGGTGGTGGAGACCCAGTACTTC
TRBJ2-3	few	-	TRBV6-5	CASRMGYSGDTQYF	TGTGCCAGCAGGATGGGCTACAGTGGGGATACGCAGTATTTT
TRBJ2-1	many	-	TRBV7-6	CASSLDGSYNEQFF	TGTGCCAGCAGCTTAGACGGTAGCTACAATGAGCAGTTCTTC
TRBJ2-6	few	-	TRBV27	CASSPEGLPGANVLTF	TGTGCCAGCAGCCCCGAAGGACTACCCGGGGCCAACGTCCTGACTTTC
TRBJ1-1	-	TRBD1	TRBV11-2	CASSSGQGSTEAFF	TGTGCCAGCAGCTCCGGACAGGGTAGTACTGAAGCTTTCTTT
TRBJ1-5	few	TRBD1	TRBV4-1	CASADRGNQPQHF	TGCGCCAGCGCGGACAGGGGTAATCAGCCCCAGCATTTT
TRBJ1-1	few	-	TRBV25-1	CASSELWNTEAFF	TGTGCCAGCAGTGAATTGTGGAACACTGAAGCTTTCTTT
TRBJ1-1	few	-	TRBV3-1	CASSQDNTNTEAFF	TGTGCCAGCAGCCAAGATAACACGAACACTGAAGCTTTCTTT